This TCR beta chain was documented in a study of blood T cell repertoires in COVID-19. The junction had 4 bases not matched to a gene; V was cut back by 0 bases and J by 8 bases. The CDR3 is 14 residues long. Germline CDR1 SGHRS, CDR2 YFSETQ. Only in-frame clones appear in the TCRdb table, and some are missing; sequencing was by immunoSEQ multiplex PCR. The sample has about 240,000 clones, 92% seen once. The gene calls are TRBV5-1 and TRBJ1-1, with TRBD1 matching 10 bases. Sample: peripheral blood. The sequence came from a man aged 30-40 years with COVID-19, enrolled during active disease. The CDR3 protein is CASSLAGQGEEAFF. Written as DNA, the CDR3 is TGCGCCAGCAGCTTGGCCGGACAGGGGGAAGAAGCTTTCTTT.